This entry features one T cell receptor beta chain sequence. Its antigen is unknown. The input lacks base qualities; no much larger clone sits a single base away. Sequencing relied on an Illumina NovaSeq 6000. Using 5'RACE with constant-segment primers, TCRalpha and TCRbeta cDNA libraries were constructed, with sample barcodes and unique molecular identifiers added in the process. RNA was extracted from every sample with Trizol reagent. The libraries were amplified in two PCR steps, and the second step added a second sample barcode and Illumina TruSeq adapters. Libraries were sequenced on an Illumina NovaSeq with 2 x 150 bp paired-end reads. As for how the authors treated the data: With migec v1.2.7, reads were demultiplexed and then collapsed into UMI-guided consensus sequences. Using mixcr v2.1.11, UMI consensuses were aligned to TRA and TRB V and J templates and then assembled into clonotypes. A clonotype was counted as expanded or contracted only when both edgeR and NoisET called the clonotype significant, with the noise models trained on biological replicates. For edgeR calls, the thresholds were a false discovery rate-adjusted p below 0.01 and a log2 fold-change of 1. As an exploratory analysis of dynamics, max-normalized trajectories of the 1000 most abundant clonotypes were examined by PCA with hierarchical clustering. Separately sequenced CD4+ and CD8+ repertoires were used to assign the CD4 or CD8 phenotype of responding clones. Starting from the raw public reads, TCRdb applied fastp trimming at Q25, assembled clones with MiXCR and retained in-frame beta chains. CDR3 protein duplicates are merged, each entry listing the most common genes and DNA. The authors' filters were not applied to this entry. This sample holds 250,000 to 300,000 distinct CDR3 sequences; 15% to 20% were observed only once. The ten largest clonotypes hold 22% of the sample.

Ficoll-Paque density gradient centrifugation was the method used to isolate PBMCs. This sample is drawn from a study of T-cell memory formation after mild COVID-19 (dated by TCRdb to about 2021). As for the study more broadly: TCR sequence clusters from the two donors were largely donor specific. In two donors, T-cell clones that expanded and contracted after mild COVID-19 were followed by sequencing TCRalpha and TCRbeta repertoires longitudinally. The cohort comprised two young, previously healthy adult volunteers, one female and one male.

CDR1 and CDR2, looked up from the germline V gene (reference sequence), are DFQATT and SNEGSKA. V is pruned by 4 bases and J by 10 bases, leaving 14 bases of the junction without a gene match. The CDR3 numbers 15 residues from cysteine through phenylalanine. Of the read, only the CDR3 DNA is kept; its 45 bases are in frame from base 1. Paper-wide results and their limitations: Contracting CD4+ clones turned up mainly in the CM and EM memory subsets, whereas EMRA was where CD8+ clones were enriched. Only a couple of mild cases were covered in the study, and larger cohorts including severe cases with pre-infection samples were considered necessary. Clones that contracted from day 15 to 85 showed balanced CD4/CD8 phenotypes, whereas a second wave of clones that expanded from day 15 to 37 leaned towards CD4+. Some responding clones were detected in pre-infection memory, which suggested that pre-existing cross-reactive memory T cells had joined the SARS-CoV-2 response. The second-wave clones that peaked on day 37 were not confirmed to be SARS-CoV-2 specific.

Source material: PBMCs or a T cell subset sorted from them (not recorded which). The sequence was obtained from a man younger than 30 who had mild COVID-19 (a few samples of this study predate the infection). The sample titles of this study are shuffled in the database, so cell type and time point are left out; the donor was told from shared clones. The V and J segments used are TRBV20-1 and TRBJ2-1, and 9 junction bases match TRBD2. The CDR3 has the sequence CSATPGLAAFWEQFF. The nucleotide sequence is TGCAGTGCTACCCCGGGACTAGCTGCCTTCTGGGAGCAGTTCTTC.